These T cell receptor beta chains were read from a single sample in a study of cytomegalovirus exposure and HLA in healthy donors. The repertoire was sequenced with immunoSEQ multiplex PCR; TCRdb's copy has only in-frame clones and lacks some. The sample holds some 80,000 clones, around 10% seen once. The sample consisted of PBMCs. The receptors originated from a man in his fifties or sixties in good health and CMV-seropositive. Each CDR3 is given with its conserved first and last residue. Each record gives: V gene, D gene, J gene, CDR3 protein. The D gene is left open where the match is weak.

v_gene: TRBV6-5
d_gene: -
j_gene: TRBJ2-3
CDR3aa: CASKIGRSADTQYF

v_gene: TRBV12-2
d_gene: -
j_gene: TRBJ1-6
CDR3aa: CASRLGRFWSPLHF

v_gene: TRBV6-1
d_gene: -
j_gene: TRBJ1-5
CDR3aa: CASSEAPGYQPQHF

v_gene: TRBV6-1
d_gene: TRBD1
j_gene: TRBJ2-4
CDR3aa: CASSGQASKNIQYF

v_gene: TRBV18
d_gene: TRBD1
j_gene: TRBJ2-7
CDR3aa: CASSPGKGANYEQYF

v_gene: TRBV19
d_gene: TRBD1
j_gene: TRBJ2-7
CDR3aa: CASSVGTGGYEQYF

v_gene: TRBV28
d_gene: TRBD2
j_gene: TRBJ2-1
CDR3aa: CASSSAGGFSYNEQFF

v_gene: TRBV7-6
d_gene: TRBD1
j_gene: TRBJ2-2
CDR3aa: CASRTGAGELFF

v_gene: TRBV28
d_gene: TRBD1
j_gene: TRBJ2-7
CDR3aa: CASSPPPGQGYEQYF

v_gene: TRBV28
d_gene: TRBD1
j_gene: TRBJ1-2
CDR3aa: CASSSDRDHGYTF

v_gene: TRBV18
d_gene: -
j_gene: TRBJ2-7
CDR3aa: CASSPPGQGGEQYF

v_gene: TRBV10-3
d_gene: -
j_gene: TRBJ2-6
CDR3aa: CAISDPQVSGANVLTF

v_gene: TRBV25-1
d_gene: -
j_gene: TRBJ1-5
CDR3aa: CASSVNSNQPQHF

v_gene: TRBV2
d_gene: TRBD1
j_gene: TRBJ1-5
CDR3aa: CASKGDRGQGQPQHF

v_gene: TRBV29-1
d_gene: -
j_gene: TRBJ2-5
CDR3aa: CSVGAGRETRYF

v_gene: TRBV9
d_gene: TRBD2
j_gene: TRBJ2-3
CDR3aa: CASSVGLADTDTQYF